The 21 T cell receptor beta chains in this list originate from one sample, sequenced in a study of T-cell reconstitution after alpha-beta-depleted transplantation in children. The authors prepared the TCRbeta library with unique molecular identifiers. TCRdb analysed the PCR reads with MiXCR anew, one entry per CDR3 protein. Among around 580,000 distinct CDR3 sequences listed, 23% were seen once. The sample consisted of PBMCs, mostly from graft donor cells, taken 360 days after TCRalphabeta/CD19-depleted stem cell transplant. These receptors were taken from a boy less than two years old who had a stem cell transplant for acute myeloid leukemia, so the T cells may come from the graft donor.

A single count supports this clonotype. J is TRBJ2-5 and V is TRBV4-3; 9 nucleotides match TRBD2. CDR3 length: 18 residues. The V segment lost 0 bases and the J segment 1 base; nucleotides outside the gene matches: 9. CDR1 is LGHNA, CDR2 YSLEER, per germline. The DNA for the CDR3 is TGCGCCAGCAGCCAAGAGTTATGGAGCGGGGGGACCCAAGAGACCCAGTACTTC. As protein: CASSQELWSGGTQETQYF.

This clonotype was seen repeatedly, ten times or more. The V call is TRBV6-2 or TRBV6-3, the J call TRBJ1-1; 8 bases map to TRBD1. CDR1 and CDR2 (germline): MNHEY, SVGEGT. Trimming removed 6 bases from V and 5 bases from J; junction bases left unmatched: 11. The length of the CDR3 is 15 residues. The CDR3 DNA follows: TGTGCCAGCAGCCCCGGACAGGGACGTGGGACTGAAGCTTTCTTT. Its protein is CASSPGQGRGTEAFF.

The rearrangement joins TRBV20-1 to TRBJ1-1; perhaps TRBD1 as D (6 bases). V lost 0 bases, J lost 7 bases, and 12 bases lay in between. Germline lookup yields CDR1 DFQATT and CDR2 SNEGSKA (reference sequence). The length of the CDR3 is 13 residues. The CDR3 DNA sequence: TGCAGTGCTAGAGATAGTACAGGGAATGAAGCTTTCTTT. Protein product: CSARDSTGNEAFF.

This sequence joins TRBV20-1 and TRBJ2-7, with unresolved D. Germline CDR1 and CDR2: DFQATT and SNEGSKA (reference sequence). Trimming cost V 3 bases and J 3 bases, with 6 bases left between them. This CDR3 has 11 residues. The CDR3 loop reads CSARSDYEQYV. In DNA, the CDR3 is TGCAGTGCTAGGTCGGACTACGAGCAGTACGTC.

This clonotype was seen only once. The rearrangement joins TRBV6-2 or TRBV6-3 to TRBJ2-5; D is undetermined. Germline V CDR1 and CDR2: MNHEY, SVGEGT. V was pared by 0 bases and J by 5 bases, with 13 bases between. The CDR3 loop spans 15 amino acids. For the CDR3, the DNA is TGTGCCAGCAGTTACTCGAAGCAGGACGGGGAGACCCAGTACTTC. Its protein product is CASSYSKQDGETQYF.

This clonotype was found a few times. The rearrangement joins TRBV20-1 to TRBJ1-1, with no clear D. Per the germline V gene, CDR1 is DFQATT and CDR2 is SNEGSKA (reference sequence). The CDR3 totals 16 residues. V gave up 1 base and J gave up 3 bases, with 18 bases separating them. The CDR3 protein is CSARGSRAVFYTEAFF. CDR3 DNA sequence: TGCAGTGCTAGAGGCAGTCGGGCAGTCTTTTACACTGAAGCTTTCTTT.

This chain connects TRBV12-5 to TRBJ1-2; D is undetermined. The CDR3 runs 13 residues. The ends were cut back, 8 bases at V and 4 bases at J, with 14 bases in the middle. Germline V CDR1 and CDR2: LGHNT, FRNRAP. CDR3 in amino acids: CASSVTASYGYTF. The CDR3 nucleotides are TGTGCTAGTTCCGTGACCGCCAGCTATGGCTACACCTTC. Full variable domain (rest looked up from reference TRBV12-5 and TRBJ1-2): DARVTQTPRHKVTEMGQEVTMRCQPILGHNTVFWYRQTMMQGLELLAYFRNRAPLDDSGMPKDRFSAEMPDATLATLKIQPSEPRDSAVYFCASSVTASYGYTFGSGTRLTVV.

This clonotype was counted ten times or more. The chain recombines TRBV12-3 or TRBV12-4 with TRBJ2-2, with unresolved D. Trimming stripped 5 bases from V and 7 bases from J, with 11 bases between. This CDR3 is 13 amino acids long. This CDR3 reads CASSQGPGGELFF. For the CDR3, the DNA is TGTGCCAGCAGTCAAGGCCCGGGCGGGGAGCTGTTTTTT.

This CDR3 is CATSRDSAAETQYF. The CDR3 DNA follows: TGTGCCACCAGCAGAGATTCGGCTGCGGAGACCCAGTACTTC. The J gene is TRBJ2-5, the V gene TRBV15; no clear D. Trimming took 0 bases from V and 5 from J, leaving 10 bases between them. In germline, CDR1 is LNHNV, CDR2 YYDKDF (reference sequence). The CDR3 contains 14 residues.

This clonotype has more than one count but fewer than ten. The chain carries TRBV6-1 and TRBJ2-5, with 9 bases matching TRBD1. From germline, CDR1 is MNHNS and CDR2 SASEGT. The CDR3 is made up of 15 amino acids. Unmatched junction bases numbered 10, after V lost 6 bases and J lost 5 bases. The CDR3 DNA reads TGTGCCAGCAGACCTTTGGGACAGGGAGTGGAGACCCAGTACTTC. This encodes CASRPLGQGVETQYF.

The sample holds many counts of this clonotype. The V and J genes are TRBV3-1 and TRBJ1-1; 9 nucleotides match TRBD1. The junction had 8 bases not matched to a gene; V was cut back by 4 bases and J by 5 bases. CDR3 length: 15 amino acids. Germline V gene data show CDR1 as LGHDT and CDR2 as YNNKEL (reference sequence). CDR3 nucleotides: TGTGCCAGCAGCCGTAACAGGGGGCGCGGGACTGAAGCTTTCTTT. It is translated as CASSRNRGRGTEAFF.

This clonotype showed up just once. Mismatch with germline at one junction end may stem from a read error. The chain uses TRBV12-3 or TRBV12-4 and TRBJ2-7; D may be TRBD1 (7 bases). The CDR3 length is 12 residues. The CDR3 DNA follows: TGTGCCAGCACCCAGGGGGGCTACAAGCAGTACTTC. It codes for CASTQGGYKQYF.

This clonotype was seen many times. J is TRBJ1-4 and V is TRBV7-2, with D uncertain. The CDR3 loop spans 16 amino acids. Trimming took off 1 base at V and 5 bases at J, with 14 bases between the two ends. Per germline, CDR1 SGHTA and CDR2 FQGNSA. Here the CDR3 reads CASSLGPSGFNEKLFF. CDR3 sequence (DNA): TGTGCCAGCAGCTTAGGGCCCTCGGGATTCAATGAAAAACTGTTTTTT. Based on the CDR3 plus reference TRBV7-2 and TRBJ1-4, the full variable domain is GAGVSQSPSNKVTEKGKDVELRCDPISGHTALYWYRQSLGQGLEFLIYFQGNSAPDKSGLPSDRFSAERTGGSVSTLTIQRTQQEDSAVYLCASSLGPSGFNEKLFFGSGTQLSVL.

The table lists this clonotype with a few counts. The chain joins TRBV13 to TRBJ1-2, with D tentatively TRBD1 (6 bases). The CDR3 covers 11 residues. V was cut by 6 bases and J by 9 bases, with 11 bases left in between. Germline V gives CDR1 PRHDT, CDR2 FYEKMQ (reference sequence). In nucleotides, the CDR3 is TGTGCCAGCAGTTGGACAGAGCGCTACACCTTC. Residues: CASSWTERYTF.

This clonotype was detected many times. The J gene is TRBJ2-7, the V gene TRBV19, with 7 nucleotides matching TRBD1. Germline trimming cut 11 bases from V and 2 bases from J; bases unmatched to any gene: 21. The CDR3 is 17 residues long. Germline V gene data show CDR1 as LNHDA and CDR2 as SQIVND (reference sequence). CDR3 protein: CAGRPGQTLVGTYEQYV. The DNA of the CDR3 is TGTGCCGGACGCCCGGGACAGACCTTGGTGGGGACCTACGAGCAGTACGTC.

This clonotype was observed many times. The V gene is TRBV25-1, the J gene TRBJ2-7; tentatively, D is TRBD1 (6 bases). Germline V lookup: CDR1 MGHDK, CDR2 SYGVNS. The CDR3 contains 14 residues. Trimming removed 5 bases from V and 2 bases from J, with 13 bases in between. The CDR3 DNA reads TGTGCCAGCAGTAACCAGGGGAGCACCTACGAGCAGTACTTC. This translates into CASSNQGSTYEQYF.

This CDR3 reads CSARSPGLGDIQYF. The CDR3 DNA follows: TGCAGTGCTAGATCACCGGGACTAGGGGACATTCAGTACTTC. The chain carries TRBV20-1 and TRBJ2-4; 8 bases line up with TRBD2. Germline CDR1 is DFQATT and CDR2 is SNEGSKA (reference sequence). The CDR3 totals 14 residues. V lost 2 bases and J lost 8; bases outside the gene matches: 8.

This clonotype has just a few counts. The V gene is TRBV4-3, the J gene TRBJ2-4; tentative D call: TRBD2 (7 bases). V was pared by 1 base and J by 3 bases, with 16 bases between. Per the germline V gene, CDR1 is LGHNA and CDR2 is YSLEER. This CDR3 is 17 amino acids long. In DNA form, the CDR3 reads TGCGCCAGCAGCCAAGTTTGGGGGGGCGAAGACAAAAACATTCAGTACTTC. Its protein is CASSQVWGGEDKNIQYF.

The chain uses TRBV7-2 and TRBJ2-5; a possible D gene is TRBD2 (5 bases). The CDR3 is 14 amino acids. Trimming shortened V by 3 bases and J by 5 bases, and 13 bases separated the two germline ends. CDR1 is SGHTA, CDR2 FQGNSA, per germline. This CDR3 is CASSFQPGGETQYF. DNA for the CDR3: TGTGCCAGCAGCTTTCAACCGGGCGGGGAGACCCAGTACTTC.

The rearrangement uses TRBV11-3 and TRBJ2-7, with TRBD2 matching over 9 bases. There are 15 residues in the CDR3. Germline V gene data show CDR1 as SGHNT and CDR2 as YENEEA. V shed 3 bases and J 3 bases; nucleotides not matched to a gene: 6. The CDR3 spells CASSLESRGGYEQYF. The CDR3 nucleotides read TGTGCCAGCAGCTTGGAGTCGCGGGGGGGCTACGAGCAGTACTTC.

This clonotype was recorded at least ten times. The rearrangement joins TRBV29-1 to TRBJ2-7; no definite D call. The germline V gene encodes CDR1 SQVTM and CDR2 ANQGSEA. The V and J ends lost 4 bases and 5 bases respectively, with 6 bases between them. The CDR3 is 10 residues long. The CDR3 nucleotides are TGCAGCGTTGGATCGAACGAGCAGTACGTC. It is translated as CSVGSNEQYV.